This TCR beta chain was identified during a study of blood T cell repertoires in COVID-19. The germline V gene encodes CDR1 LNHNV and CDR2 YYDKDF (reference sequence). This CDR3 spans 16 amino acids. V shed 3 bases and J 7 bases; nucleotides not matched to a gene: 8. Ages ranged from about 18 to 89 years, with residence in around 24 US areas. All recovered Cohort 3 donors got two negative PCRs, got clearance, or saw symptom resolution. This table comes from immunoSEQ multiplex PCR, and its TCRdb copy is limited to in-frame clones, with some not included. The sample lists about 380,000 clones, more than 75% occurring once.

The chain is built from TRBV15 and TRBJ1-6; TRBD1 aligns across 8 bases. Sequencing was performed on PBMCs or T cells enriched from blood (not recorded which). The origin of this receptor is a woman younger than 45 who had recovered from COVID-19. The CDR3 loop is CATSREPQGDNSPLHF. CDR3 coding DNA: TGTGCCACCAGCAGGGAGCCACAGGGGGACAATTCACCCCTCCACTTT.